The rows below give T cell receptor beta chains drawn from one sample of a study of lymphopenia after photon versus proton radiotherapy. Here immunoSEQ multiplex PCR was the method, and the copy in TCRdb shows in-frame clones only, minus some. This repertoire shows 65,000 to 75,000 clones, more than 75% found once; its top ten account for 11%. Source: peripheral blood, taken from a patient treated with proton-based radiotherapy. The receptors shown here come from an elderly man with esophageal cancer. Each CDR3 is given with its conserved first and last residue. Each record gives: clone size, D gene, J gene, V gene, CDR3 protein, CDR3 DNA. D genes are given only for firm matches. Some rows have no size entry. The others give once, few or many, or a class for an expanded clone.

size: few; D: TRBD2; J: TRBJ2-3; V: TRBV6-5; CDR3: CASSTSGVVDTQYF; DNA: TGTGCCAGCAGTACTAGCGGGGTTGTAGATACGCAGTATTTT
size: .; D: .; J: TRBJ1-2; V: TRBV18; CDR3: CASSPVGNYGYTF; DNA: TGTGCCAGCTCACCAGTAGGGAACTATGGCTACACCTTC
size: once; D: TRBD2; J: TRBJ2-5; V: TRBV7-2; CDR3: CASSLDPSGPTEQYF; DNA: TGTGCCAGCAGCTTAGACCCTAGCGGCCCTACGGAGCAGTACTTC
size: .; D: .; J: TRBJ2-7; V: TRBV6-1; CDR3: CASSEQLVLPSSEQYF; DNA: TGTGCCAGCAGTGAACAGTTGGTACTGCCTTCCTCCGAGCAGTACTTC
size: .; D: .; J: TRBJ1-1; V: TRBV18; CDR3: CASSQREGAEAFF; DNA: TGTGCCAGCTCCCAGAGGGAGGGGGCTGAAGCTTTCTTT
size: .; D: TRBD2; J: TRBJ2-1; V: TRBV18; CDR3: CASSQRGVDNEQFF; DNA: TGTGCCAGCTCCCAGCGGGGGGTAGACAATGAGCAGTTCTTC
size: .; D: .; J: TRBJ2-3; V: TRBV6-5; CDR3: CASSPRVLLGSTQYF; DNA: TGTGCCAGCAGCCCCCGGGTCTTGCTTGGGTCTACGCAGTATTTT
size: .; D: .; J: TRBJ1-3; V: TRBV19; CDR3: CASTVRAARNTIYF; DNA: TGTGCCAGTACCGTCAGGGCAGCTCGAAACACCATATATTTT
size: .; D: .; J: TRBJ1-5; V: TRBV19; CDR3: CASSADSIQPQHF; DNA: TGTGCCAGTAGTGCTGACAGTATTCAGCCCCAGCATTTT
size: .; D: TRBD1; J: TRBJ1-1; V: TRBV5-4; CDR3: CASSLGTGATPNTEAFF; DNA: TGTGCCAGCAGCCTAGGGACAGGAGCAACTCCGAACACTGAAGCTTTCTTT
size: .; D: TRBD2; J: TRBJ2-7; V: TRBV11-2; CDR3: CASSPPWTRWEQYF; DNA: TGTGCCAGCAGCCCTCCGTGGACTAGATGGGAGCAGTACTTC
size: .; D: .; J: TRBJ1-6; V: TRBV30; CDR3: CAWSAFKGMRGDIGSPLHF; DNA: TGTGCCTGGAGTGCATTTAAGGGGATGAGGGGGGATATTGGTTCACCCCTCCACTTT
size: .; D: .; J: TRBJ2-1; V: TRBV15; CDR3: CATSNVLSSADGEQFF; DNA: TGTGCCACCAGTAACGTCCTTTCTAGCGCTGACGGTGAGCAGTTCTTC
size: .; D: TRBD1; J: TRBJ2-5; V: TRBV6-1; CDR3: CASLTRGQEETQYF; DNA: TGTGCCAGCCTCACTAGGGGGCAAGAAGAGACCCAGTACTTC
size: few; D: .; J: TRBJ1-6; V: TRBV19; CDR3: CASSIGTSFYNSPLHF; DNA: TGTGCCAGTAGTATTGGAACGTCGTTTTATAATTCACCCCTCCACTTT
size: few; D: .; J: TRBJ1-5; V: TRBV4-1; CDR3: CASSQVAGKENQPQHF; DNA: TGCGCCAGCAGCCAAGTGGCAGGGAAGGAGAATCAGCCCCAGCATTTT
size: .; D: .; J: TRBJ1-4; V: TRBV9; CDR3: CASSVGADEKLFF; DNA: TGTGCCAGCAGCGTAGGAGCAGATGAAAAACTGTTTTTT
size: .; D: .; J: TRBJ2-2; V: TRBV4-1; CDR3: CASSQDRPGTDTGELFF; DNA: TGCGCCAGCAGCCAAGATCGGCCGGGTACGGACACCGGGGAGCTGTTTTTT
size: .; D: .; J: TRBJ2-3; V: TRBV5-1; CDR3: CASTFSQTDTQYF; DNA: TGCGCCAGCACCTTTTCCCAAACAGATACGCAGTATTTT
size: .; D: TRBD1; J: TRBJ2-1; V: TRBV11-3; CDR3: CASSLVGGQGYEQFF; DNA: TGTGCCAGCAGCTTAGTGGGGGGACAGGGTTATGAGCAGTTCTTC
size: .; D: TRBD2; J: TRBJ2-3; V: TRBV18; CDR3: CASSPSGGAPDTQYF; DNA: TGTGCCAGCTCACCAAGCGGGGGGGCCCCAGATACGCAGTATTTT
size: once; D: .; J: TRBJ1-1; V: TRBV7-2; CDR3: CASSLTTGNTEAFF; DNA: TGTGCCAGCAGTCTAACAACCGGGAACACTGAAGCTTTCTTT
size: .; D: .; J: TRBJ1-1; V: TRBV29-1; CDR3: CSVKTGHSNTEAFF; DNA: TGCAGCGTGAAAACGGGACACTCGAACACTGAAGCTTTCTTT
size: .; D: .; J: TRBJ1-4; V: TRBV6-6; CDR3: CASSFPGQANEKLFF; DNA: TGTGCCAGCAGTTTCCCGGGGCAGGCTAATGAAAAACTGTTTTTT
size: .; D: .; J: TRBJ1-4; V: TRBV11-2; CDR3: CASSLTQTGEKLFF; DNA: TGTGCCAGCAGCTTAACCCAAACTGGGGAAAAACTGTTTTTT
size: .; D: .; J: TRBJ1-5; V: TRBV4-2; CDR3: CASSQGTGLRNQPQHF; DNA: TGTGCCAGCAGCCAAGGGACCGGCCTCCGGAATCAGCCCCAGCATTTT
size: .; D: TRBD1; J: TRBJ1-4; V: TRBV4-3; CDR3: CASSREVTGAFGGNEKLFF; DNA: TGCGCCAGCAGCCGGGAAGTAACAGGGGCCTTTGGTGGTAATGAAAAACTGTTTTTT
size: .; D: .; J: TRBJ1-6; V: TRBV27; CDR3: CASSLSYNSPLHF; DNA: TGTGCCAGCAGTTTATCCTATAATTCACCCCTCCACTTT
size: .; D: .; J: TRBJ2-2; V: TRBV27; CDR3: CASSFLGITGELFF; DNA: TGTGCCAGCAGTTTTCTGGGGATCACCGGGGAGCTGTTTTTT
size: few; D: .; J: TRBJ2-7; V: TRBV30; CDR3: CAWSVPAAQYF; DNA: TGTGCCTGGAGTGTACCGGCGGCGCAGTACTTC
size: few; D: .; J: TRBJ1-1; V: TRBV30; CDR3: CAWSMSTRTEAFF; DNA: TGTGCCTGGAGTATGTCAACCCGCACTGAAGCTTTCTTT
size: .; D: .; J: TRBJ2-4; V: TRBV27; CDR3: CASSFGPKNIQYF; DNA: TGTGCCAGCAGTTTCGGACCCAAAAACATTCAGTACTTC
size: .; D: .; J: TRBJ2-2; V: TRBV5-1; CDR3: CASVIGAEGTGELFF; DNA: TGCGCCAGCGTCATCGGGGCCGAGGGCACCGGGGAGCTGTTTTTT
size: .; D: .; J: TRBJ2-7; V: TRBV6-5; CDR3: CASSNQQGRYEQYF; DNA: TGTGCCAGCAGTAACCAACAGGGGAGGTACGAGCAGTACTTC
size: few; D: .; J: TRBJ2-1; V: TRBV7-2; CDR3: CASSLATGRTYNEQFF; DNA: TGTGCCAGCAGCTTAGCAACAGGGAGGACCTACAATGAGCAGTTCTTC
size: .; D: TRBD2; J: TRBJ2-3; V: TRBV28; CDR3: CASSLNPSGRVTDTQYF; DNA: TGTGCCAGCAGTCTGAATCCTAGCGGGAGGGTGACAGATACGCAGTATTTT
size: once; D: .; J: TRBJ2-5; V: TRBV5-6; CDR3: CASSSRQPYQETQYF; DNA: TGTGCCAGCAGCTCAAGACAGCCGTACCAAGAGACCCAGTACTTC
size: .; D: TRBD1; J: TRBJ2-7; V: TRBV19; CDR3: CASSKAVQGVYEQYF; DNA: TGTGCCAGTAGTAAGGCAGTACAGGGGGTGTACGAGCAGTACTTC
size: .; D: TRBD2; J: TRBJ2-1; V: TRBV25-1; CDR3: CASSESASGINEQFF; DNA: TGTGCCAGCAGTGAATCGGCTAGCGGGATTAATGAGCAGTTCTTC
size: .; D: .; J: TRBJ2-1; V: TRBV5-4; CDR3: CASSLLTSTNEQFF; DNA: TGTGCCAGCAGCCTCCTGACTAGTACCAATGAGCAGTTCTTC
size: .; D: .; J: TRBJ2-3; V: TRBV11-1; CDR3: CASSFQSWTDTQYF; DNA: TGTGCCAGCAGCTTCCAGTCTTGGACAGATACGCAGTATTTT
size: .; D: .; J: TRBJ2-7; V: TRBV6-1; CDR3: CASRYTDSYEQYF; DNA: TGTGCCAGCAGGTATACAGACTCCTACGAGCAGTACTTC
size: .; D: .; J: TRBJ2-7; V: TRBV6-1; CDR3: CASRTSIGEDEQYF; DNA: TGTGCCAGCAGGACTAGTATAGGGGAGGACGAGCAGTACTTC
size: .; D: .; J: TRBJ2-6; V: TRBV5-6; CDR3: CASSLGRSGANVLTF; DNA: TGTGCCAGCAGCTTGGGGCGATCCGGGGCCAACGTCCTGACTTTC
size: .; D: TRBD1; J: TRBJ2-7; V: TRBV5-1; CDR3: CASSLVGTGAYEQYF; DNA: TGCGCCAGCAGCTTGGTAGGGACAGGGGCCTACGAGCAGTACTTC
size: .; D: .; J: TRBJ2-1; V: TRBV2; CDR3: CASSGANEQFF; DNA: TGTGCCAGCAGTGGGGCCAATGAGCAGTTCTTC
size: few; D: .; J: TRBJ1-2; V: TRBV7-9; CDR3: CASSLVHSYGYTF; DNA: TGTGCCAGCAGCTTAGTTCACAGCTATGGCTACACCTTC
size: .; D: .; J: TRBJ1-4; V: TRBV19; CDR3: CASRLRGGAATNEKLFF; DNA: TGTGCCAGTAGACTAAGGGGAGGGGCAGCAACTAATGAAAAACTGTTTTTT
size: .; D: .; J: TRBJ2-1; V: TRBV9; CDR3: CASSVGRANNEQFF; DNA: TGTGCCAGCAGCGTAGGGCGGGCCAACAATGAGCAGTTCTTC
size: .; D: TRBD2; J: TRBJ2-7; V: TRBV15; CDR3: CATSRGGGQSYEQYF; DNA: TGTGCCACCAGCAGAGGGGGAGGGCAGTCCTACGAGCAGTACTTC
size: .; D: TRBD2; J: TRBJ2-1; V: TRBV7-8; CDR3: CASSLILSTSGSEKNYNEQFF; DNA: TGTGCCAGCAGCTTGATCCTCTCCACTAGCGGGAGTGAAAAAAACTACAATGAGCAGTTCTTC
size: few; D: TRBD2; J: TRBJ2-5; V: TRBV2; CDR3: CASSGTSGGTETQYF; DNA: TGTGCCAGCAGTGGGACTAGCGGGGGGACTGAGACCCAGTACTTC
size: .; D: TRBD1; J: TRBJ2-7; V: TRBV13; CDR3: CASSHRGRSSYEQYF; DNA: TGTGCCAGCAGCCACAGGGGCCGTAGCTCCTACGAGCAGTACTTC
size: .; D: .; J: TRBJ2-7; V: TRBV19; CDR3: CASSPQTGDSYEQYF; DNA: TGTGCCAGTAGTCCCCAAACCGGGGACTCCTACGAGCAGTACTTC
size: .; D: .; J: TRBJ1-2; V: TRBV7-8; CDR3: CASSLGQIYGYTF; DNA: TGTGCCAGCAGCTTAGGACAGATCTATGGCTACACCTTC
size: .; D: .; J: TRBJ1-1; V: TRBV6-5; CDR3: CASSYVWGRGNTEAFF; DNA: TGTGCCAGCAGTTATGTTTGGGGCAGGGGGAACACTGAAGCTTTCTTT
size: once; D: .; J: TRBJ2-5; V: TRBV4-1; CDR3: CASSQDLSWQGGEETQYF; DNA: TGCGCCAGCAGCCAAGATCTGAGTTGGCAGGGGGGAGAAGAGACCCAGTACTTC
size: .; D: TRBD1; J: TRBJ2-1; V: TRBV6-4; CDR3: CASIRQGNSYNEQFF; DNA: TGTGCCAGCATTAGACAGGGTAACTCCTACAATGAGCAGTTCTTC
size: once; D: TRBD1; J: TRBJ1-2; V: TRBV27; CDR3: CASSFHGTGGGVTYGYTF; DNA: TGTGCCAGCAGTTTTCATGGGACAGGGGGGGGAGTGACCTATGGCTACACCTTC
size: .; D: .; J: TRBJ1-1; V: TRBV29-1; CDR3: CSGQTSQGTKAFF; DNA: TGCAGCGGGCAGACATCTCAAGGGACTAAAGCTTTCTTT